The 14 T cell receptor beta chains given below trace back to one sample, sequenced in a study of T cells in Graves' hyperthyroidism and ophthalmopathy. From RNA transcripts, TCR beta CDR3 regions were amplified. The TCR CDR3 first-round RT-PCR relied on the HTBI primer set. TCRdb redid the calling of the multiplex PCR reads with MiXCR, one entry per CDR3 protein. The sample contains around 210,000 distinct CDR3 sequences, about a sixth of which appear only once. Sequenced material: blood. Source of these receptors: a woman in her forties or fifties with Graves' hyperthyroidism.

In its sample, this clonotype was seen many times. The J gene is TRBJ2-3, the V gene TRBV27, with unresolved D. Germline-derived CDR1 and CDR2 are MNHEY and SMNVEV (reference sequence). V was pared by 0 bases and J by 4 bases, with 14 bases between. CDR3 length equals 16 residues. This CDR3 is CASSLSPVPLPDTQYF. The CDR3 nucleotides read TGTGCCAGCAGTTTATCCCCGGTCCCGCTGCCAGATACGCAGTATTTT.

The chain recombines TRBV11-3 with TRBJ2-1, with 11 bases fitting TRBD2. Per germline, CDR1 SGHNT and CDR2 YENEEA. This CDR3 has 16 amino acids. The V and J ends lost 6 bases and 2 bases, in that order; junction bases with no gene match: 6. Here the CDR3 reads CASRLSGRGAYNEQFF. The CDR3, as DNA: TGTGCCAGCAGACTTAGCGGGAGGGGGGCCTACAATGAGCAGTTCTTC.

This clonotype was counted ten times or more. V usage is TRBV20-1 and J usage is TRBJ2-1; the D is unclear. This CDR3 contains 13 residues. V was clipped by 6 bases and J by 9 bases, with 18 bases between them. Germline V gene sequence: CDR1 DFQATT, CDR2 SNEGSKA (reference sequence). Here the CDR3 DNA reads TGCAGTGCAAGTATAGGAGTTGTTCCTGAGCAGTTCTTC. This codes for CSASIGVVPEQFF.

This clonotype showed up just a few times. V usage is TRBV2 and J usage is TRBJ2-1; 12 bases line up with TRBD2. CDR1 and CDR2 (germline): SNHLY, FYNNEI. J lost 2 bases, V lost 6 bases, and 8 bases had no gene match. The CDR3 consists of 17 residues. Here the CDR3 reads CASRETSGRSPYNEQFF. CDR3 DNA sequence: TGTGCCAGCAGGGAAACTAGCGGGAGGAGTCCCTACAATGAGCAGTTCTTC.

As for this clonotype: A read error may explain this, as a much larger clone is one base away. For the CDR3, the DNA is TGTGCCAGCAGGGCCGTTGGCTCCTACAATGAGCAGTTCTTC. Its protein is CASRAVGSYNEQFF. V gene TRBV6-1 combines with J gene TRBJ2-1; D gene unclear. V gave up 6 bases and J gave up 0 bases, with 9 bases separating them. CDR3 length equals 14 residues. Germline CDR1 and CDR2: MNHNS and SASEGT.

The table lists this clonotype with many counts. The chain joins TRBV11-2 to TRBJ1-1, with 7 bases identical to TRBD1. Trimming cost V 5 bases and J 6 bases; bases outside gene matches: 12. CDR1 and CDR2 from the germline V gene are SGHAT and FQNNGV. This CDR3 region has 15 residues. The CDR3 coding sequence is TGTGCCAGCAGCATACAGGGGACTATAACTGCTGAAGCTTTCTTT. This sequence encodes CASSIQGTITAEAFF.

In its sample, this clonotype was seen many times. The chain is built from TRBV28 and TRBJ2-7; D gene uncertain. V shed 6 bases and J shed 2 bases, with 5 bases lying between them. The CDR3 consists of 11 residues. CDR1 and CDR2 from the germline V gene are MDHEN and SYDVKM. Here the CDR3 reads CASSRPYEQYF. The CDR3 DNA is TGTGCCAGCAGCCGGCCCTACGAGCAGTACTTC.

This clonotype was seen ten or more times. This sequence joins TRBV7-9 and TRBJ2-1; D not resolved. The CDR3 sequence is 17 residues long. Trimming shortened V by 1 base and J by 0 bases, and 13 bases separated the two germline ends. Germline CDR1 reads SEHNR; CDR2 reads FQNEAQ (reference sequence). The chain's CDR3 is CASSLVGGRNSYNEQFF. Written as DNA, the CDR3 is TGTGCCAGCAGCTTAGTGGGTGGTCGGAACTCCTACAATGAGCAGTTCTTC.

This clonotype was seen ten or more times. The chain joins TRBV5-5 to TRBJ2-4, with TRBD1 as a possible D gene (6 bases). Germline-derived CDR1 and CDR2 are SGHKS and YYEKEE (reference sequence). This CDR3 has 14 amino acids. V lost 2 bases and J 7 bases, leaving 13 bases between the germline ends. CDR3 coding DNA: TGTGCCAGCAGCTTCCCCAGGGGTTCGAACATTCAGTACTTC. Amino acid sequence: CASSFPRGSNIQYF.

Many counts were recorded for this clonotype. The chain links TRBV19 to TRBJ2-7, with D possibly being TRBD1 (6 bases). CDR3 length: 13 residues. CDR1 is LNHDA, CDR2 SQIVND, per germline (reference sequence). The V gene lost 5 bases and the J gene lost 5 bases, with 13 bases spanning the gap. The DNA of the CDR3 is TGTGCCAGTAGTGCCTTAACAGGGAACGAGCAGTACTTC. This translates into CASSALTGNEQYF.

J is TRBJ2-7 and V is TRBV30; TRBD1 or TRBD2 may be the D gene (5 bases each). Per germline, CDR1 GTSNPN and CDR2 SVGIG (reference sequence). CDR3 length: 16 residues. V lost 7 bases to trimming and J lost 0 bases, with 22 bases between them. In DNA form, the CDR3 reads TGTGCCTTCAGGACACCCGGGACCGCGAGCTCCTACGAGCAGTACTTC. This gives the protein CAFRTPGTASSYEQYF. Full variable domain (missing parts from reference TRBV30 and TRBJ2-7): SQTIHQWPATLVQPVGSPLSLECTVEGTSNPNLYWYRQAAGRGLQLLFYSVGIGQISSEVPQNLSASRPQDRQFILSSKKLLLSDSGFYLCAFRTPGTASSYEQYFGPGTRLTVT.

This clonotype showed up many times. The chain links TRBV5-1 to TRBJ2-3; a weak D match, TRBD1 (6 bases). In germline, CDR1 is SGHRS, CDR2 YFSETQ. The CDR3 has 15 amino acids. V shed 0 bases and J shed 4 bases, with 12 bases lying between them. CDR3 in amino acids: CASSLEWGRSDTQYF. The CDR3 bases are TGCGCCAGCAGCTTGGAGTGGGGGCGCTCAGATACGCAGTATTTT.

This clonotype showed up just a few times. The chain couples TRBV11-2 to TRBJ2-3, with no clear D. V dropped 4 bases and J dropped 6 bases, with 8 bases sitting between them. Germline lookup yields CDR1 SGHAT and CDR2 FQNNGV. CDR3 size: 12 residues. This chain's CDR3 is CASSSSRDTQYF. The CDR3 nucleotides read TGTGCCAGCAGCTCATCCCGGGATACGCAGTATTTT. The whole variable domain, remainder taken from reference TRBV11-2 and TRBJ2-3, is EAGVAQSPRYKIIEKRQSVAFWCNPISGHATLYWYQQILGQGPKLLIQFQNNGVVDDSQLPKDRFSAERLKGVDSTLKIQPAKLEDSAVYLCASSSSRDTQYFGPGTRLTVL.

This clonotype was detected only a few times. J is TRBJ2-1 and V is TRBV7-9; no firm D call. The V gene lost 1 base and the J gene lost 13 bases, with 14 bases spanning the gap. The CDR3 has 13 amino acids. CDR1 and CDR2 (germline): SEHNR, FQNEAQ (reference sequence). CDR3 in DNA: TGTGCCAGCAGCTTAGGGGCTAGTTCCCCCCAGTTCTTC. This sequence encodes CASSLGASSPQFF.